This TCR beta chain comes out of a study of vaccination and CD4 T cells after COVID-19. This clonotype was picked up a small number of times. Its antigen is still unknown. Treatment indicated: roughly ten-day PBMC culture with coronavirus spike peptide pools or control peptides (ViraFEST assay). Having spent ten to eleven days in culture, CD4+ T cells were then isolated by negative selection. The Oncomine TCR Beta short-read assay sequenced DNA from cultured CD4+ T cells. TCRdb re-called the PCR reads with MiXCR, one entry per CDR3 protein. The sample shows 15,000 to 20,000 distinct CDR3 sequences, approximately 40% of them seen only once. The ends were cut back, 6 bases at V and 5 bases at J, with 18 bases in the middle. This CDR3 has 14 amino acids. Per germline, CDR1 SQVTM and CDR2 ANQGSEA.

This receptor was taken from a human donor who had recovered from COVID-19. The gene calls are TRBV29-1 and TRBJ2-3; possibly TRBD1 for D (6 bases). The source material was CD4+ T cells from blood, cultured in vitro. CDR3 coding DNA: TGCAGCGTGAAGACCGACAGGAGAGGAGATACGCAGTATTTT. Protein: CSVKTDRRGDTQYF.